These 27 T cell receptor beta chains came from one sample sequenced in a study of cytomegalovirus exposure and HLA in healthy donors. Vbeta (60) and Jbeta (13) primers were used in the PCR. Generated by immunoSEQ multiplex PCR, the TCRdb table keeps only in-frame clones and is missing some. The sample yields tens of thousands of clones, over 65% seen once. The material sequenced was PBMCs. These receptors were taken from a man aged 35-49 years in good health and CMV-seronegative.

The sample holds a few counts of this clone. The chain links TRBV7-9 to TRBJ2-5; D perhaps matches TRBD2 (5 bases). V gave up 4 bases and J gave up 5 bases, with 17 bases separating them. Germline V lookup: CDR1 SEHNR, CDR2 FQNEAQ (reference sequence). The CDR3 has 15 amino acids. The CDR3 here is CASSSALAPGETQYF. The CDR3 DNA follows: TGTGCCAGCAGCTCTGCCCTAGCTCCCGGGGAGACCCAGTACTTC.

The chain recombines TRBV9 with TRBJ2-5, with a tentative D call TRBD2 (6 bases). V was pared by 3 bases and J by 5 bases, with 14 bases between. This CDR3 is 14 amino acids long. Germline CDR1 SGDLS, CDR2 YYNGEE. CDR3 coding DNA: TGTGCCAGCAGCGGCCCTGGGACTCTGGAGACCCAGTACTTC. It codes for CASSGPGTLETQYF.

There are a few counts of this clone. The CDR3 loop is CASSQGLGGGTRETQYF. DNA of the CDR3: TGTGCCAGCAGCCAAGGACTCGGCGGGGGAACAAGAGAGACCCAGTACTTC. The chain couples TRBV4-2 to TRBJ2-5; 7 bases line up with TRBD2. The CDR3 is made up of 17 amino acids. The V gene's germline CDR1 is LGHNA and CDR2 YNFKEQ. V trimming: 1 base; J trimming: 4 bases; junction bases outside the gene matches: 12.

V is TRBV30 and J is TRBJ2-1, with D uncertain. This CDR3 comprises 14 residues. Germline-derived CDR1 and CDR2 are GTSNPN and SVGIG (reference sequence). The V end was cut by 8 bases, the J end by 2 bases, with 16 bases between. In DNA form, the CDR3 reads TGTGCCAGCAGCTCGACAAAAGCCTACAATGAGCAGTTCTTC. Amino acid sequence: CASSSTKAYNEQFF.

The chain recombines TRBV4-3 with TRBJ2-1; 13 nucleotides match TRBD2. The ends lost 5 bases at V and 2 bases at J; junction bases unmatched: 6. This CDR3 spans 17 amino acids. Germline assignment: CDR1 LGHNA and CDR2 YSLEER. CDR3 nucleotides: TGCGCCAGCAGCGAGACTAGCGGGAGGTCGGCCTACAATGAGCAGTTCTTC. Translating it yields CASSETSGRSAYNEQFF.

This clone was observed a few times. This chain joins TRBV11-2 and TRBJ2-5, with D possibly matching TRBD1 (6 bases). Between the trimmed V and J ends, which lost 0 bases and 4 bases, there was a span of 12 bases. The CDR3 spans 15 residues. The germline gives CDR1 SGHAT, CDR2 FQNNGV. DNA of the CDR3: TGTGCCAGCAGCTTAGACCCCAACAGGGTAGAGACCCAGTACTTC. Protein sequence: CASSLDPNRVETQYF.

V is TRBV30 and J is TRBJ2-7; D is unresolved. Germline CDR1 GTSNPN, CDR2 SVGIG (reference sequence). The CDR3 covers 14 residues. Trimming left V 2 bases short and J 5 bases short, with 16 bases between. The CDR3 region has the DNA TGTGCCTGGAGTCGTTCGAACCTCCGGGACGAGCAGTACTTC. This translates into CAWSRSNLRDEQYF.

Here the CDR3 DNA reads TGTGCCTGGAGACAGGGAAACTACGAGCAGTACTTC. It is translated as CAWRQGNYEQYF. The chain links TRBV30 to TRBJ2-7; a possible D gene is TRBD1 (6 bases). Germline CDR1 GTSNPN, CDR2 SVGIG (reference sequence). This CDR3 region has 12 residues. The ends were cut back, 3 bases at V and 3 bases at J, with 9 bases in the middle.

The CDR3 DNA sequence: TGCGCCAGCAGACCAAGCGGTATTACGGTCTACGAGCAGTACTTC. This encodes CASRPSGITVYEQYF. The V gene is TRBV5-1, the J gene TRBJ2-7; tentative D call: TRBD2 (5 bases). CDR1 is SGHRS, CDR2 YFSETQ, per germline. Trimming took off 5 bases at V and 3 bases at J, with 18 bases between the two ends. The CDR3 consists of 15 residues. The whole variable domain, remainder taken from reference TRBV5-1 and TRBJ2-7, is KAGVTQTPRYLIKTRGQQVTLSCSPISGHRSVSWYQQTPGQGLQFLFEYFSETQRNKGNFPGRFSGRQFSNSRSEMNVSTLELGDSALYLCASRPSGITVYEQYFGPGTRLTVT.

The rearrangement joins TRBV7-9 to TRBJ2-1; the match to TRBD2 covers 10 bases. The V gene end was trimmed by 5 bases and the J gene end by 14 bases; junction bases not matched to a gene: 9. This CDR3 spans 13 amino acids. CDR1 is SEHNR and CDR2 is FQNEAQ in the germline V gene (reference sequence). The CDR3 protein is CASSPGLAGAEFF. The CDR3 DNA reads TGTGCCAGCAGCCCCGGGCTAGCGGGAGCCGAGTTCTTC.

The chain has TRBV7-9 and TRBJ2-7, with TRBD1 as a possible D gene (8 bases). CDR3 size: 16 residues. Germline V gene lookup returns CDR1 SEHNR and CDR2 FQNEAQ (reference sequence). Trimming removed 5 bases at V and 2 bases at J, with 19 bases between. CDR3 nucleotides: TGTGCCAGCAGCCCCCCGAGCGGGACAGGAACCTACGAGCAGTACTTC. This sequence encodes CASSPPSGTGTYEQYF.

The gene calls are TRBV10-3 and TRBJ1-2; D is ambiguous. V lost 3 bases and J lost 8, with 13 bases in between. The germline V gene has CDR1 ENHRY and CDR2 SYGVKD. This CDR3 has 13 residues. CDR3 protein: CAISEGGPLGYTF. The CDR3 bases are TGTGCCATCAGTGAAGGAGGGCCCCTCGGCTACACCTTC.

This clone has a single count. In DNA, the CDR3 is TGTGCCAGCAGTTTAGGGGGCGATGGTCGCACAGATACGCAGTATTTT. Protein product: CASSLGGDGRTDTQYF. The V call is TRBV28, the J call TRBJ2-3; possible D gene TRBD1, 6 bases. The length of the CDR3 is 16 residues. Germline V CDR1 and CDR2: MDHEN, SYDVKM. V shed 2 bases and J shed 1 base, with 13 bases lying between them.

The chain joins TRBV7-2 to TRBJ1-4; a possible D gene is TRBD1 (6 bases). This CDR3 spans 15 amino acids. Between the trimmed V and J ends, which lost 8 bases and 8 bases, there was a span of 21 bases. Germline lookup yields CDR1 SGHTA and CDR2 FQGNSA. CDR3: CASGKGGLVSEKLFF. Written as DNA, the CDR3 is TGTGCCAGCGGGAAGGGGGGGCTCGTTTCAGAAAAACTGTTTTTT.

The rearrangement joins TRBV18 to TRBJ2-7; D is undetermined. V was clipped by 2 bases and J by 7 bases, with 9 bases between them. The CDR3 is 12 residues long. CDR1 and CDR2 (germline): KGHSH, LQKENI. The CDR3: CASSPEAGEQYF. The CDR3 DNA follows: TGTGCCAGCTCACCAGAGGCCGGGGAGCAGTACTTC.

V is TRBV5-1 and J is TRBJ2-1; the match to TRBD2 covers 8 bases. V shed 5 bases and J 7 bases; nucleotides not matched to a gene: 14. The V gene's germline CDR1 is SGHRS and CDR2 YFSETQ. The CDR3 runs to 16 residues. The CDR3 region has the DNA TGCGCCAGCAGGCTCGGGAGGCCGGGAGGGGAAAATGAGCAGTTCTTC. Its translation: CASRLGRPGGENEQFF. Together with reference TRBV5-1 and TRBJ2-1, the CDR3 gives the full variable domain: KAGVTQTPRYLIKTRGQQVTLSCSPISGHRSVSWYQQTPGQGLQFLFEYFSETQRNKGNFPGRFSGRQFSNSRSEMNVSTLELGDSALYLCASRLGRPGGENEQFFGPGTRLTVL.

CDR3 amino acids: CASSSPGQGDYGYTF. CDR3 in DNA: TGTGCCAGTAGTTCCCCGGGACAGGGCGACTATGGCTACACCTTC. This chain links TRBV19 with TRBJ1-2; 9 bases map to TRBD1. With 5 bases clipped from V and 3 bases from J, the junction kept 7 bases outside the gene matches. The CDR3 length is 15 residues. Per the germline V gene, CDR1 is LNHDA and CDR2 is SQIVND (reference sequence).

This clone was detected only a few times. The J gene is TRBJ2-7, the V gene TRBV5-6; 11 nucleotides align to TRBD1. The V gene's germline CDR1 is SGHDT and CDR2 YYEEEE. CDR3 length: 15 residues. V trimming: 3 bases; J trimming: 5 bases; junction bases outside the gene matches: 7. The CDR3 here is CASSWDRGAQNEQYF. The CDR3 region has the DNA TGTGCCAGCAGCTGGGACAGGGGGGCGCAGAACGAGCAGTACTTC.

The chain carries TRBV19 and TRBJ1-5; 9 bases are shared with TRBD1. The CDR3 contains 16 residues. CDR1 and CDR2 (germline): LNHDA, SQIVND (reference sequence). The V segment lost 3 bases and the J segment 3 bases; nucleotides outside the gene matches: 6. The CDR3 sequence is CASSIRRTGANQPQHF. Here the CDR3 DNA reads TGTGCCAGTAGTATTCGACGGACAGGGGCCAATCAGCCCCAGCATTTT.

In this sample, this clone turned up once. The CDR3 DNA reads TGTGCCAGCAGCTTCGGACAGGGACCGGATACGCAGTATTTT. Translation gives CASSFGQGPDTQYF. The chain combines TRBV7-9 with TRBJ2-3; 8 bases agree with TRBD1. There are 14 residues in the CDR3. V shed 3 bases, J shed 6 bases, and the junction held 5 bases outside the gene matches. Germline values: CDR1 SEHNR, CDR2 FQNEAQ (reference sequence).

The rearrangement links TRBV19 to TRBJ2-3; 11 bases line up with TRBD2. V lost 3 bases, J lost 6 bases, and 8 bases stayed unmatched. The CDR3 sequence is 16 residues long. Per the germline V gene, CDR1 is LNHDA and CDR2 is SQIVND (reference sequence). CDR3 coding DNA: TGTGCCAGTAGTATCGAACTAGCGGGAGTAGGGGATACGCAGTATTTT. It translates to CASSIELAGVGDTQYF.

This clone was picked up a small number of times. This chain uses TRBV2 with TRBJ1-1; 8 positions match TRBD1. Germline lookup yields CDR1 SNHLY and CDR2 FYNNEI. V gave up 3 bases and J gave up 6 bases; unmatched junction bases: 3. This CDR3 comprises 13 residues. CDR3 region: CASSDRGPAEAFF. In nucleotides, the CDR3 is TGTGCCAGCAGTGACAGGGGGCCCGCTGAAGCTTTCTTT.

A note on this clone: The same CDR3 can be traced to other DNA sequences in this sample. V is TRBV9 and J is TRBJ2-1, with D unresolved. The CDR3 totals 14 residues. V was pared by 0 bases and J by 7 bases, with 11 bases between. Germline assignment: CDR1 SGDLS and CDR2 YYNGEE. CDR3 sequence: CASSVGSLENEQFF. Here the CDR3 DNA reads TGTGCCAGCAGCGTAGGTAGTTTGGAGAATGAGCAGTTCTTC.

V usage is TRBV19 and J usage is TRBJ2-1; 15 bases are shared with TRBD2. CDR3 length: 20 amino acids. Germline CDR1 LNHDA, CDR2 SQIVND (reference sequence). Losses at the gene ends were 5 bases for V and 0 bases for J; bases not matched to a gene: 11. CDR3 sequence reads: CASSPPKGLAGGSSYNEQFF. The CDR3 DNA sequence: TGTGCCAGTAGTCCACCGAAGGGACTAGCGGGAGGTAGCTCCTACAATGAGCAGTTCTTC.

CDR3 nucleotides: TGTGCCAGCAGTGAAGCTAGGGACAGGGGGCCCTACAATGAGCAGTTCTTC. It is translated as CASSEARDRGPYNEQFF. The chain couples TRBV2 to TRBJ2-1; 12 nucleotides line up with TRBD1. After removal of 0 bases from V and 2 bases from J, the junction contained 2 bases not matched to a gene. The CDR3 consists of 17 residues. Germline V gene data show CDR1 as SNHLY and CDR2 as FYNNEI.

The genes are TRBV29-1 and TRBJ2-5; 9 nucleotides line up with TRBD2. The CDR3 contains 16 residues. Germline V gene data show CDR1 as SQVTM and CDR2 as ANQGSEA. After removal of 1 base from V and 2 bases from J, the junction contained 8 bases not matched to a gene. CDR3 nucleotide sequence: TGCAGCGTTGAAGGTCTAGCGGGATCCCGGCAAGAGACCCAGTACTTC. It encodes CSVEGLAGSRQETQYF.

V is TRBV18 and J is TRBJ1-3, with D hard to call. The ends were cut back, 2 bases at V and 0 bases at J, with 17 bases in the middle. Looked up from germline, CDR1 is KGHSH and CDR2 is LQKENI. This CDR3 is 18 amino acids long. The CDR3 sequence is CASSPLEPIRDSGNTIYF. The CDR3 DNA reads TGTGCCAGCTCACCATTAGAGCCTATCCGAGACTCTGGAAACACCATATATTTT.